The clone carrying this TCR beta chain has a handful of counts. Antigen specificity is unknown. Assay: immunoSEQ multiplex PCR; the TCRdb copy retains only in-frame clones and omits some. The sample has tens of thousands of clones, roughly nine tenths seen once. This specimen belongs to a study of OX40 agonist ivuxolimab in advanced cancers. Looking at the study overall: Each patient was given ivuxolimab into a vein every 2 weeks, at 0.01 to 10 mg/kg.

Study-wide results and limits: Doses of 0.1 to 3.0 mg/kg were accompanied by clonal expansion of CD4+ and CD8+ blood T cells by week 6.

This CDR3 is 13 amino acids long. V trimming: 7 bases; J trimming: 4 bases; junction bases outside the gene matches: 6. Per the germline V gene, CDR1 is PRHDT and CDR2 is FYEKMQ (reference sequence). The clonotype comes from an adult with an advanced solid tumor such as melanoma, head and neck, liver or kidney cancer. The sequences come from CD4+ or CD8+ T cells sorted from blood, collected in a trial of the OX40 agonist ivuxolimab. V and J are TRBV13 and TRBJ1-2; 7 nucleotides align to TRBD1. DNA of the CDR3: TGTGCCAGCACTCAACAGGGGACCTATGGCTACACCTTC. Amino acids: CASTQQGTYGYTF.